This record concerns one T cell receptor beta chain sequence. No cognate antigen has been identified for it. Nothing much larger sits one base from this clone, and base qualities are not available. As encoded in the germline V gene, CDR1 is SQVTM while CDR2 is ANQGSEA. Reading from cysteine to phenylalanine, the CDR3 counts 14 amino acids. The sequence is cut down to CDR3 DNA, 42 bases in frame from base 1. V lost 3 bases and J lost 2 bases, and the count of bases not matched to a germline gene is 4. The CDR3 regions of human TCRbeta chains were analyzed by immunosequencing. In the authors' own workflow: Repertoire TCRs were checked for matches against a reference library of SARS-CoV-2-specific TCRs that had been generated using the MIRA antigen-specificity platform. Breadth was defined as the fraction of unique TCRs that were SARS-CoV-2-associated. Depth was defined as the fraction of total T cells that were SARS-CoV-2-associated. Each spike-specific TCR was assigned to its reactive spike region and to a CD4 or CD8 class using the MIRA data. Log10-transformed breadth and depth values were compared by one-way ANOVA with Sidak's multiple comparisons tests. TCRdb retrieved this table from immuneACCESS and kept in-frame rearrangements only. Not all clones are present; in checked studies, unresolved V genes account for under half, and no reason is known for the remainder. The V and J calls and the clone size are those of that table, but D and trimming were determined from the DNA. The sample includes 90,000 to 120,000 clones, with approximately 92% observed a single time. Roughly 8.9% of the sample is held by the ten biggest clonotypes.

The intended sense of this specimen's time point label: about 28 days (+/-7) after the second vaccine dose. AZD1222 recipients given second doses at about 4 weeks or at about 12 weeks were pooled, since spike-specific TCR depth and breadth were not found to differ between the two schedules. Vaccinee samples came from UK trials COV001 and COV002, including a single-blind randomized controlled phase 2/3 trial of AZD1222 (ChAdOx1 nCoV-19) in healthy adults. Trial participant PBMC samples were collected at day 0 and day 28 after the second dose for TCRbeta chain sequencing. This sample is drawn from a study of T cell responses to AZD1222 COVID-19 vaccine (dated by TCRdb to the early 2020s). With regard to the full study: A total of over 230 trial participants underwent TCR sequencing, of whom some 210 received two doses of AZD1222 and about 25 received two doses of the MenACWY control vaccine. Trial participants were enrolled into age subgroups of 18-55, 56-69 and 70-plus years, which contained 148, 28 and 57 TCR-sequenced participants, respectively.

Findings and caveats that apply to the study as a whole: Because no day 14 peak-response samples were available, the repertoires could be characterized only after the peak T cell response. Conclusions about previously exposed vaccinees were limited because only 6 or 7 AZD1222 recipients were SARS-CoV-2 seropositive at baseline. Nearly half of unique spike-specific TCRs reportedly recognized epitopes outside regions mutated in the B.1.351 and B.1.1.7 variants. After two AZD1222 doses, both the breadth and the depth of spike-specific TCRs were significantly higher than at day 0 and than in MenACWY recipients. The 56-69-year group was small, and its depth increase did not reach significance, likely because of low power. Most participants were white British and females outnumbered males, and the authors suggested that clonal diversity may have been underestimated. The whole spike protein was spanned by vaccine-associated CD4 TCRs, and dominant responses were seen in regions 160-218 and 743-854.

The V and J segments used are TRBV29-1 and TRBJ1-2, and 9 junctional nucleotides match TRBD1. Sequenced material: peripheral blood, taken 28 days after the second AZD1222 dose. This clonotype was obtained from an adult who received the AZD1222 COVID-19 vaccine. The CDR3 region: CSVERDRANYGYTF. At the DNA level, the sequence is TGCAGCGTTGAGAGGGACAGGGCCAACTATGGCTACACCTTC.